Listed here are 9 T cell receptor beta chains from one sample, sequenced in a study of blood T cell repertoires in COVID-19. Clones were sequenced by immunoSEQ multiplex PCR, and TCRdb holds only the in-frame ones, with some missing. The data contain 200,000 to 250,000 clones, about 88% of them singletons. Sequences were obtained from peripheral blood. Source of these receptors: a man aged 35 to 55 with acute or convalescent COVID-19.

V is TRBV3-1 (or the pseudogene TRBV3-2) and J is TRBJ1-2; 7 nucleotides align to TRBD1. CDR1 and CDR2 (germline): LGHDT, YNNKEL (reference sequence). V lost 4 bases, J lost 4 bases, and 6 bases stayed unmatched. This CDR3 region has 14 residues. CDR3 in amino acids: CASSPRTGSYGYTF. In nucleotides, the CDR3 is TGTGCCAGCAGCCCGAGGACAGGATCCTATGGCTACACCTTC.

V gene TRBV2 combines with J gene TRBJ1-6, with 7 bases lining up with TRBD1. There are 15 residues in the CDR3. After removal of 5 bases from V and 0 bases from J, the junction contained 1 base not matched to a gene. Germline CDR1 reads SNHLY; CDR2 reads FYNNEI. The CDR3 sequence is CASSRGHSYNSPLHF. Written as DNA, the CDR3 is TGTGCCAGCAGTAGGGGGCACTCCTATAATTCACCCCTCCACTTT.

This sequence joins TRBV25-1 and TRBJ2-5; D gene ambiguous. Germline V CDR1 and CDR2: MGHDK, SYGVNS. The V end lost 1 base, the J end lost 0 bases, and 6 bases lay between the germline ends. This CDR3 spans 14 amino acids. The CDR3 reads CASSESGYQETQYF. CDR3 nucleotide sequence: TGTGCCAGCAGTGAATCCGGGTACCAAGAGACCCAGTACTTC.

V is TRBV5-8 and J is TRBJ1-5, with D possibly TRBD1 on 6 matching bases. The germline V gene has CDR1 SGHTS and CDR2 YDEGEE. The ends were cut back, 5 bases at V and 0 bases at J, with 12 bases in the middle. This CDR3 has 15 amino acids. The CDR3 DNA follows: TGTGCCAGCAGTGACAGGCGATATAGCAATCAGCCCCAGCATTTT. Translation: CASSDRRYSNQPQHF. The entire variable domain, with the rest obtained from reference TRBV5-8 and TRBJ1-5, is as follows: EAGVTQSPTHLIKTRGQQATLRCSPISGHTSVYWYQQALGLGLQFLLWYDEGEERNRGNFPPRFSGRQFPNYSSELNVNALELEDSALYLCASSDRRYSNQPQHFGDGTRLSIL.

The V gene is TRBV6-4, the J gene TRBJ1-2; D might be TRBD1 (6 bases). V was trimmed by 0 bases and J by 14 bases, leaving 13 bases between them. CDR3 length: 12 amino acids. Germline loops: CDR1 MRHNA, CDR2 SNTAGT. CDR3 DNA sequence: TGTGCCAGCAGTGACTCGCCAGGGGTCAAGACCTTC. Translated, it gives CASSDSPGVKTF.

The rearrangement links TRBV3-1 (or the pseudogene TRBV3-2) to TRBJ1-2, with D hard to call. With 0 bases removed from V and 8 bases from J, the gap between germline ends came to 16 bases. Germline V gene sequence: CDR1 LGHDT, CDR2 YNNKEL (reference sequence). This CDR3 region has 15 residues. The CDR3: CASSQDQGRLGGYTF. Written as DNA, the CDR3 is TGTGCCAGCAGCCAAGACCAAGGCAGGCTTGGCGGCTACACCTTC.

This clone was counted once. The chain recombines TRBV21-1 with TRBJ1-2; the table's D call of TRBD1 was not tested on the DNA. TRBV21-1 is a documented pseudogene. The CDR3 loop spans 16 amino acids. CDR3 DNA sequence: TGTGCCAGCAGCAAAGAGGGGCCAGGGGGCCCCTATGGCTACACCTTC. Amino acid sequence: CASSKEGPGGPYGYTF.

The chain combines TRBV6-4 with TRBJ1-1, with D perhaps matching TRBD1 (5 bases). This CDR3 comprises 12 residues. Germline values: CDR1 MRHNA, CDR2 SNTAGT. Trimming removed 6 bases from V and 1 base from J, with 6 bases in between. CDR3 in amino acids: CASRTENTEAFF. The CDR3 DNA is TGTGCCAGCAGGACAGAGAACACTGAAGCTTTCTTT.

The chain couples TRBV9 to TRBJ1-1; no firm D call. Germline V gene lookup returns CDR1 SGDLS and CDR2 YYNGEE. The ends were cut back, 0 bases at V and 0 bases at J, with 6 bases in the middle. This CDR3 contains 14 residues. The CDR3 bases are TGTGCCAGCAGCGTAGCCCAGATGAACACTGAAGCTTTCTTT. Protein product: CASSVAQMNTEAFF.